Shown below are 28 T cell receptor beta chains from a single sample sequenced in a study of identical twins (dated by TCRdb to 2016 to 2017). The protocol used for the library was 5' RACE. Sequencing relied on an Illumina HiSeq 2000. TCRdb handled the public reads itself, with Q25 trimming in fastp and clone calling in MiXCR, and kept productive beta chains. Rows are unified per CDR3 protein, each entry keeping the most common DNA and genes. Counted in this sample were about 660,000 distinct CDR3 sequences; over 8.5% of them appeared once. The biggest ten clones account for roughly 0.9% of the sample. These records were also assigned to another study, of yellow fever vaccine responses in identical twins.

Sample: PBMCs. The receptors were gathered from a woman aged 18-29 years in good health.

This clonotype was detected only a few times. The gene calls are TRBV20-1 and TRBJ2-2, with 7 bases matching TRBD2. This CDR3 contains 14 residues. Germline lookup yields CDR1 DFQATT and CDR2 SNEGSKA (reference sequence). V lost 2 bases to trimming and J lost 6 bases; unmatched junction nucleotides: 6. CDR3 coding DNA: TGCAGTGCTAGAAATCAAGGACTAGCCGGGGAGCTGTTTTTT. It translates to CSARNQGLAGELFF.

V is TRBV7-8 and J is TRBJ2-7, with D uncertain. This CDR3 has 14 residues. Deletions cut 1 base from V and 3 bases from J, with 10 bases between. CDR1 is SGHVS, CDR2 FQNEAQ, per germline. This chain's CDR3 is CASSLGNGLYEQYF. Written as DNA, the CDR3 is TGTGCCAGCAGCTTAGGGAACGGCCTCTACGAGCAGTACTTC. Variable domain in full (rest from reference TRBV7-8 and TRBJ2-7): GAGVSQSPRYKVAKRGQDVALRCDPISGHVSLFWYQQALGQGPEFLTYFQNEAQLDKSGLPSDRFFAERPEGSVSTLKIQRTQQEDSAVYLCASSLGNGLYEQYFGPGTRLTVT.

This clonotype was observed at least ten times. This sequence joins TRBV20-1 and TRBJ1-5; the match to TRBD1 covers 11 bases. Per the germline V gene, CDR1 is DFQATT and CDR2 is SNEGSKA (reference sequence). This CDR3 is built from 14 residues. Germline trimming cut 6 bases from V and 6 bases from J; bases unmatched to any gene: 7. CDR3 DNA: TGCAGTGCAGCCGGGACAGGGGGTTTTCAGCCCCAGCATTTT. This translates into CSAAGTGGFQPQHF.

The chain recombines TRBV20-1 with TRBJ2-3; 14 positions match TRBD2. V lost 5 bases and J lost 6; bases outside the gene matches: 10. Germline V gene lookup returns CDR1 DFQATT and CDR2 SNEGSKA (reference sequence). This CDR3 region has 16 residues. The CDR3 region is CSAPPGLAGVGDTQYF. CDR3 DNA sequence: TGCAGTGCTCCTCCGGGACTAGCGGGAGTGGGGGATACGCAGTATTTT.

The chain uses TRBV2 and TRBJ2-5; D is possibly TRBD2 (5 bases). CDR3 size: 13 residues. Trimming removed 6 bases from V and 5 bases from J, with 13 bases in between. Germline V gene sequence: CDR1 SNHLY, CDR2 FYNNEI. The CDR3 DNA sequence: TGTGCCAGCAGCGGGGTCCACGCGGAGACCCAGTACTTC. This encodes CASSGVHAETQYF. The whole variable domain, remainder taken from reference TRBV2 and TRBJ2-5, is EPEVTQTPSHQVTQMGQEVILRCVPISNHLYFYWYRQILGQKVEFLVSFYNNEISEKSEIFDDQFSVERPDGSNFTLKIRSTKLEDSAMYFCASSGVHAETQYFGPGTRLLVL.

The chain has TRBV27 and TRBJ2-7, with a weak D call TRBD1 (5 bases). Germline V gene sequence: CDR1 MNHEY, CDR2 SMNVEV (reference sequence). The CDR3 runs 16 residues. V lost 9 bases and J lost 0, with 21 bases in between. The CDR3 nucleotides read TGTGCCAGTAAGTTATCTGGCAGGGTCAGCTCCTACGAGCAGTACTTC. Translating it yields CASKLSGRVSSYEQYF.

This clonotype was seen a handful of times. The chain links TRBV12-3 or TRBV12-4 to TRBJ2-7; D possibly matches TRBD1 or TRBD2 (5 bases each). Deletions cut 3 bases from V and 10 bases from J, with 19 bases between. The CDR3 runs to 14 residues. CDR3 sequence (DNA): TGTGCCAGCAGTTTTGGGACCGAAGGAACTGGCCAGTACTTC. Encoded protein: CASSFGTEGTGQYF.

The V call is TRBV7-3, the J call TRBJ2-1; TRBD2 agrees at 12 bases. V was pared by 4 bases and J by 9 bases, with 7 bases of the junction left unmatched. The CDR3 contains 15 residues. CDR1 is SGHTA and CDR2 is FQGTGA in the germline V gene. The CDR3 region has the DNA TGTGCCAGCAGCTCTCTAGCGGGGGGGGTCAGTGAGCAGTTCTTC. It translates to CASSSLAGGVSEQFF.

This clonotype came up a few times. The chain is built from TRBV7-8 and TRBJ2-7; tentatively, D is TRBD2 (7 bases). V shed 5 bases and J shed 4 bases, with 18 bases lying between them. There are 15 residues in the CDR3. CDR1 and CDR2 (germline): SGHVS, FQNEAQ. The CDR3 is CASSSGDKRGYEQYF. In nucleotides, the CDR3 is TGTGCCAGCAGCAGCGGGGACAAGCGAGGATACGAGCAGTACTTC.

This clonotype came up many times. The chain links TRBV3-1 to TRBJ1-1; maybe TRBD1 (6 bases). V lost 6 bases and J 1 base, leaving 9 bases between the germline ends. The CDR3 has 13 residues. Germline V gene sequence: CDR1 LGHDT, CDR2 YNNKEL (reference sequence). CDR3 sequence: CASRLGANTEAFF. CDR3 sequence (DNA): TGTGCCAGCAGGCTGGGGGCGAACACTGAAGCTTTCTTT.

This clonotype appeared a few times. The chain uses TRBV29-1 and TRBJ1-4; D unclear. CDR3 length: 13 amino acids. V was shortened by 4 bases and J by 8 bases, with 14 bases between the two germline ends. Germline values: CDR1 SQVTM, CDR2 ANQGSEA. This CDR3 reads CSVAGAANEKLFF. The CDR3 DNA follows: TGCAGCGTTGCCGGCGCGGCAAACGAAAAACTGTTTTTT.

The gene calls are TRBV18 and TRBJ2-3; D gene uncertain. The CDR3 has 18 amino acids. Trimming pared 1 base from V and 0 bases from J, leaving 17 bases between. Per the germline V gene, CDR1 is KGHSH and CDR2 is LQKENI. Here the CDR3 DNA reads TGTGCCAGCTCACCACTGGCGGAGTGGAGCTCTAGCACAGATACGCAGTATTTT. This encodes CASSPLAEWSSSTDTQYF.

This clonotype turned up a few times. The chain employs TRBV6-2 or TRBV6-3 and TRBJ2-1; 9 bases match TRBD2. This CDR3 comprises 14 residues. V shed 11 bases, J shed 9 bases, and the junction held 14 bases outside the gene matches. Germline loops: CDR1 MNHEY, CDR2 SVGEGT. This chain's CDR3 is CASNAGGPSIEQFF. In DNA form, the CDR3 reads TGTGCCTCTAATGCGGGGGGGCCATCCATTGAGCAGTTCTTC.

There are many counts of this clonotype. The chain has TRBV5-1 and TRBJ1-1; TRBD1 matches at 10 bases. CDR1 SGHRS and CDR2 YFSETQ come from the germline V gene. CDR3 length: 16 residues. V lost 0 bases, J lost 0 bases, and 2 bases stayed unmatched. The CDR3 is CASSLGTGGLNTEAFF. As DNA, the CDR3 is TGCGCCAGCAGCTTGGGGACAGGGGGACTGAACACTGAAGCTTTCTTT.

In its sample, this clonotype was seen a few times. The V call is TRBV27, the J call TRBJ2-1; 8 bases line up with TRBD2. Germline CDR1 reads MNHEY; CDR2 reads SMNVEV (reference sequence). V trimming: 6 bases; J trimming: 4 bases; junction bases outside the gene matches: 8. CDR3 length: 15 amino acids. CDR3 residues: CASRKRLALYNEQFF. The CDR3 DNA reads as TGTGCCAGCAGGAAGAGACTAGCGCTATACAATGAGCAGTTCTTC.

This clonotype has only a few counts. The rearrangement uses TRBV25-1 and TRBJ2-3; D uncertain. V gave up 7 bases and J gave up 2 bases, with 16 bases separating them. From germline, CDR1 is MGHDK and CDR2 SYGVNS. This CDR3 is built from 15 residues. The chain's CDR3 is CASTLSPPVTDTQYF. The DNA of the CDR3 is TGTGCCAGCACCCTTAGCCCACCCGTCACAGATACGCAGTATTTT.

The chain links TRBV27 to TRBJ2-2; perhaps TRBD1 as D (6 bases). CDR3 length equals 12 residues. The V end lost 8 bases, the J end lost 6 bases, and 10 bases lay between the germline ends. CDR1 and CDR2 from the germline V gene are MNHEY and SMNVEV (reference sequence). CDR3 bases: TGTGCCAGCCACAGGGTTCCCGGGGAGCTGTTTTTT. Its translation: CASHRVPGELFF.

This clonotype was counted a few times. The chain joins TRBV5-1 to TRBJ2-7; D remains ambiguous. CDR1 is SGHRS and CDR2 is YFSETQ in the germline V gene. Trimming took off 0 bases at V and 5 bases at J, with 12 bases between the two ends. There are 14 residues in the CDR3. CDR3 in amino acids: CASSLAAGFNEQYF. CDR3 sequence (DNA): TGCGCCAGCAGCTTGGCTGCAGGCTTTAACGAGCAGTACTTC.

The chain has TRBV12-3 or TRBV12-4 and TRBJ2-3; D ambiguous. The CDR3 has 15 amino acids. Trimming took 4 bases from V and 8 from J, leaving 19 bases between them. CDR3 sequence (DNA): TGTGCCAGCAGTTCTCAATCTCCCGGGTGGGGTACGCAGTATTTT. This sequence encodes CASSSQSPGWGTQYF.

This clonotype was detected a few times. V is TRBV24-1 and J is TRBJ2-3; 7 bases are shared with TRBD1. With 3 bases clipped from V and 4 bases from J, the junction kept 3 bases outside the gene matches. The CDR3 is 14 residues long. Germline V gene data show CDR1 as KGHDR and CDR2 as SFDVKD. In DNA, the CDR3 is TGTGCCACCAGTGATGTGACAGGGCCAGATACGCAGTATTTT. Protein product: CATSDVTGPDTQYF.

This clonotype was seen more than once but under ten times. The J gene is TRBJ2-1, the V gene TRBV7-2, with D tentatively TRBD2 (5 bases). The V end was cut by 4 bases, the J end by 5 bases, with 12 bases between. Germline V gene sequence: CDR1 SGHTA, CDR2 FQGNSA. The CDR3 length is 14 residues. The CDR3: CASSSSGPNNEQFF. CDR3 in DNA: TGTGCCAGCAGCTCGAGCGGACCTAACAATGAGCAGTTCTTC. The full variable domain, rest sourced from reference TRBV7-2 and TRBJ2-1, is GAGVSQSPSNKVTEKGKDVELRCDPISGHTALYWYRQSLGQGLEFLIYFQGNSAPDKSGLPSDRFSAERTGGSVSTLTIQRTQQEDSAVYLCASSSSGPNNEQFFGPGTRLTVL.

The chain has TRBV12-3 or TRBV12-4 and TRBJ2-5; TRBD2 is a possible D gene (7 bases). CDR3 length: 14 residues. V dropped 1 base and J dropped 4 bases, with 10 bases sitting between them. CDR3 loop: CASSLVRGLETQYF. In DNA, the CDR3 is TGTGCCAGCAGTTTAGTGCGGGGGCTAGAGACCCAGTACTTC.

CDR3 coding DNA: TGTGCCAGCAAACCCCCGGACACCTCTAACTATGGCTACACCTTC. Its translation is CASKPPDTSNYGYTF. The rearrangement uses TRBV25-1 and TRBJ1-2, with D possibly being TRBD1 (5 bases). The V gene's germline CDR1 is MGHDK and CDR2 SYGVNS. The length of the CDR3 is 15 residues. The V end was cut by 7 bases, the J end by 0 bases, with 15 bases between.

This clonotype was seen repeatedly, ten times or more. The CDR3 loop reads CASSLSGTQYEQYF. The CDR3 coding sequence is TGTGCCAGCAGCTTATCTGGGACACAATACGAGCAGTACTTC. The genes are TRBV7-9 and TRBJ2-7, with D maybe TRBD1 (6 bases). CDR1 is SEHNR, CDR2 FQNEAQ, per germline (reference sequence). The V end lost 2 bases, the J end lost 4 bases, and 12 bases lay between the germline ends. The CDR3 runs 14 residues.

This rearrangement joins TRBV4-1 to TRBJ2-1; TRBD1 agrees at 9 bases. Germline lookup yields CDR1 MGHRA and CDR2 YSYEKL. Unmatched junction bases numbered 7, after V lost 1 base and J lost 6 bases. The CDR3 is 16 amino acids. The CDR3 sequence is CASSQGPRDRVNEQFF. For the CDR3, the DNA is TGCGCCAGCAGCCAAGGCCCCCGGGACAGGGTCAATGAGCAGTTCTTC.

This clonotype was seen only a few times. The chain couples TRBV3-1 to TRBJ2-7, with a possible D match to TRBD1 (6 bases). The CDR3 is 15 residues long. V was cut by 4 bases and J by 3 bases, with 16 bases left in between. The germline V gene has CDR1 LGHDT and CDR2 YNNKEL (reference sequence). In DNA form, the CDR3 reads TGTGCCAGCAGCCTATGGCGGACAGCGAACTACGAGCAGTACTTC. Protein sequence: CASSLWRTANYEQYF.

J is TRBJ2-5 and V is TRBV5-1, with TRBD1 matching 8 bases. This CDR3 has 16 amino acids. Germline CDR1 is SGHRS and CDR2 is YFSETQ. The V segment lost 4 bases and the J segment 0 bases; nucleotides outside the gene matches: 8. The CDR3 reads CASSTRQGFDQETQYF. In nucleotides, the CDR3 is TGCGCCAGCAGCACAAGACAGGGGTTTGACCAAGAGACCCAGTACTTC.

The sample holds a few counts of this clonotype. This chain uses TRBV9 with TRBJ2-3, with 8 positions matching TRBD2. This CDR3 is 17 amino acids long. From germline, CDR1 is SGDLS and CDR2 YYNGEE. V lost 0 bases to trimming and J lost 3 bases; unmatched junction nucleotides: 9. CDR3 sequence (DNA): TGTGCCAGCAGCGTAGCAGGAGCGGGGGTGGGTACAGATACGCAGTATTTT. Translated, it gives CASSVAGAGVGTDTQYF.